This T cell receptor (beta chain) was observed in a study of regulatory T cells in long-lasting Graves disease (dated by TCRdb to the early 2020s). At the level of the whole study: Newly diagnosed Graves' disease patients had taken antithyroid drugs for less than 3 months. Patients with persistent Graves' disease were compared with patients with newly diagnosed Graves' disease using TCR sequencing and RNA sequencing of peripheral blood. The study was registered as a clinical trial and conducted in China. A total of approximately 35 samples underwent TCR sequencing: around 13 from persistent and 20 from newly diagnosed Graves' disease patients. Results the study describes overall, beyond this receptor: Persistent Graves' disease patients showed lower TCR Shannon entropy and fewer highly expanded clones than newly diagnosed patients, suggesting clonal expansion. The authors noted that the small sample size was a limitation that may lower accuracy. The study examined only peripheral blood because the primary lesion, thyroid tissue, could not be accessed. Persistent disease showed preferential use of TRBV28, TRBJ1-2 and TRBJ2-5, whereas newly diagnosed disease favored TRBV20-1 and TRBJ2-1. Sequencing and analysis were limited to the TCR beta chain. More public clonotypes were shared among persistent patients (fewer than 3,000) than among newly diagnosed patients (966).

The CDR3, cysteine through phenylalanine, is 17 amino acids long. This entry keeps only the CDR3 DNA: 51 bases, framed from base 1. CDR1 and CDR2, per the germline V gene, are MDHEN and SYDVKM. After removal of 1 base from V and 1 base from J, the junction retains 7 bases not matched to a gene. The library was prepared using multiplex PCR. These reads were obtained on an Illumina HiSeq 4000. CDR3 regions were amplified by Arm-PCR with iRepertoire HTBI primers to construct TCR beta libraries. PCR products were gel purified before sequencing. Processing in the source paper ran as follows. Across samples, 60 to 70 TRBV and 13 to 15 TRBJ segments were identified and used for gene usage analysis of CDR3 amino acid clonotypes. COPE and FqMerger were used to merge filtered high-quality paired reads into contigs. BLAST was used to align contigs to the IMGT TRBV, TRBD and TRBJ reference genes, and CDR3 was defined following IMGT. Clonotypes above 0.1% frequency were classified as highly expanded clones. Shannon entropy was used to measure repertoire diversity, and the Gini coefficient was used to measure V-J evenness. Clonotypes shared by more than one individual were considered public. Using fastp trimming at Q25 and MiXCR clonotype assembly, TCRdb reanalyzed the public sequencing data and kept in-frame beta chains. Each CDR3 protein gets just one entry, which takes the most common genes and DNA from the rows behind it. The authors' filters were not applied to this entry. Present in this sample are 400,000 to 550,000 distinct CDR3 sequences, roughly 17% of which were seen just once. The ten largest clones add up to roughly a tenth of the sample.

The sample's time point label is to be understood as: newly diagnosed GD, antithyroid drugs for less than 3 months. For both TCR sequencing and RNA sequencing, RNA was extracted from PBMCs using TRIzol. The diagnosis of Graves' disease followed American Thyroid Association guidelines. Patients were recruited from an endocrinology department in Xi'an, China. Each patient gave roughly 10 milliliters of peripheral blood, collected in an EDTA anticoagulant tube. PBMCs were isolated by Ficoll Paque Plus density gradient separation without further T cell sorting. An Agilent 2100 Bioanalyzer and agarose gel were used to check RNA quality, while a NanoDrop 2000 measured RNA concentration. In its sample, this clonotype was seen many times. Its cognate antigen has yet to be identified. Base qualities are not at hand, and no much larger clone is one base apart. The same specimen was also included in a second study, on T cells in Graves' hyperthyroidism and ophthalmopathy. The second investigation adds: Stable Graves' hyperthyroidism was defined as no progression to ophthalmopathy during 18 months of follow-up. Hyperthyroidism patients were newly diagnosed, with disease duration under 2 months, and aged 18 to 65 years. Exclusion was applied to patients with uncontrolled infections, other autoimmune diseases, pregnancy or lactation. Clinical symptoms, serum thyroxine and TRAb, thyroid ultrasound, and orbital computed tomography formed the basis for the diagnoses. The TCR CDR3 was subjected to a first round of RT-PCR using the HTBI primer set and the Qiagen OneStep RT-PCR kit. Most expanded thyroid clonotypes (frequency above 0.001) were also detected in blood, suggesting blood repertoires may reflect thyroid immune responses. Ophthalmopathy was separated from stable hyperthyroidism by a 13 V-J signature model, with around 88% sensitivity and about 81% specificity obtained in cross-validation and 80%/75% obtained in testing. In validation, the model predicted progression to ophthalmopathy with 55% to 71% sensitivity and over 72% specificity, a median of about 6 months before onset. A discovery cohort of 95 to 100 patients, approximately 44 with Graves' ophthalmopathy and under 60 with stable Graves' hyperthyroidism, was used to find distinguishing TCR V-J signatures. An independent validation cohort of under 20 hyperthyroidism patients and some 15 patients who later progressed to ophthalmopathy tested prospective prediction of ophthalmopathy. For training and testing, the 100 or so patients in the discovery cohort were randomly divided in a 7:3 ratio. In about 6 Graves' hyperthyroidism patients, the study also compared T-cell repertoires from thyroid tissue with T-cell repertoires from blood. Once sampling was done, hyperthyroidism patients were given methimazole at a starting dose of 30 mg daily, whereas ophthalmopathy patients were given high-dose intravenous methylprednisolone. A second multiplex PCR round built the libraries, followed by size selection and purification. The libraries were sequenced on an Illumina HiSeq2000 using paired-end 100 bp reads. Raw data were processed with SOAPnuke, discarding reads with adapters, uncalled bases, mean Phred below 15, or no exact constant-primer or identifier match. High-quality paired reads were merged using COPE v1.2.5, and each unique nucleotide sequence was defined as a clonotype. MiTCR v1.1 was used to align the clonotypes against IMGT TRBV, TRBD and TRBJ reference segments. Only V-J combinations with frequency above 0.0001, covering 99.2% of repertoires, were analysed. A TCS score was defined as the ratio between F50 (clonal expansion) and ExV (chaos), using BLOSUM62-based TCRdist between CDR3 peptides within each V-J. Welch's t-statistics and random forest reduced some 510 V-J features to roughly 13, which were used in a naive Bayes classifier (R e1071). No statistical method was used to set the sample size in advance, and investigators knew the group allocation. TCR Vbeta CDR3 sequencing of 120 to 150 peripheral blood samples (roughly 43 ophthalmopathy, about 80 hyperthyroidism and roughly 17 progressor patients) is reported in the paper.

The clonotype was recovered from a woman aged 25-40 years with Graves disease. Donor details come from another sample of the same person, matched by shared clones. The V and J segments used are TRBV28 and TRBJ2-3; TRBD2 fits 8 bases in the junction. The sample was peripheral blood mononuclear cells (PBMCs), taken at new diagnosis, from a patient treated with antithyroid drugs. The DNA sequence reads TGTGCCAGCAGTTTATTGGCTAGCGGGTCAGGCACAGATACGCAGTATTTT. This gives the protein CASSLLASGSGTDTQYF.